The rows below give T cell receptor beta chains drawn from one sample of a study of CD8 T cells in Susac syndrome. TCRdb re-called the immunoSEQ multiplex PCR reads through MiXCR, storing one row per CDR3 protein. The sample holds 80,000 to 90,000 distinct CDR3 sequences, 95% seen once. Sequenced sample: CD8+ T cells from PBMCs. These receptors were collected from a human donor with Susac syndrome. Each CDR3 is given with its conserved first and last residue. D genes are given only for firm matches. The size field is filled for only some rows; it gives once, few, many or a size class.

CDR3 DNA: TGTGCCAGCAACCCGAAAAGCCACAATGAGCAGTTCTTC; CDR3 protein: CASNPKSHNEQFF; D gene: NA; clone size: NA; J gene: TRBJ2-1; V gene: TRBV7-8
CDR3 DNA: TGTGCCAGTAGTATGGGGACAGGGGCCACCTACGAGCAGTACTTC; CDR3 protein: CASSMGTGATYEQYF; D gene: TRBD1; clone size: NA; J gene: TRBJ2-7; V gene: TRBV19
CDR3 DNA: TGTGCCAGCAGCAAACAGGGGGGTCGGAACACTGAAGCTTTCTTT; CDR3 protein: CASSKQGGRNTEAFF; D gene: NA; clone size: NA; J gene: TRBJ1-1; V gene: TRBV21-1
CDR3 DNA: TGTGCCAGCAGTTTTAGCGGCGGGGCCAATGAGCAGTTCTTC; CDR3 protein: CASSFSGGANEQFF; D gene: NA; clone size: NA; J gene: TRBJ2-1; V gene: TRBV27
CDR3 DNA: TGTGCCAGCAGTCCCCTGAGTAGCTCCTACAATGAGCAGTTCTTC; CDR3 protein: CASSPLSSSYNEQFF; D gene: NA; clone size: NA; J gene: TRBJ2-1; V gene: TRBV6-5
CDR3 DNA: TGTGCCAGCAGTTTTTCGAGGGTTCAGCCCCAGCATTTT; CDR3 protein: CASSFSRVQPQHF; D gene: NA; clone size: NA; J gene: TRBJ1-5; V gene: TRBV27
CDR3 DNA: TGTGCCAGCAGTGACCAGGGGTATGGCTACACCTTC; CDR3 protein: CASSDQGYGYTF; D gene: NA; clone size: once; J gene: TRBJ1-2; V gene: TRBV25-1
CDR3 DNA: TGTGCCAGCAGCCAAGGAGGCTGGGAAGAGACCCAGTACTTC; CDR3 protein: CASSQGGWEETQYF; D gene: NA; clone size: NA; J gene: TRBJ2-5; V gene: TRBV3-1
CDR3 DNA: TGCAGTGCTAGACTAGGCAGGGGAACTACTGAAGCTTTCTTT; CDR3 protein: CSARLGRGTTEAFF; D gene: NA; clone size: NA; J gene: TRBJ1-1; V gene: TRBV20-1
CDR3 DNA: TGTGCCAGTCTTGGGACAGCTAACTATGGCTACACCTTC; CDR3 protein: CASLGTANYGYTF; D gene: TRBD1; clone size: NA; J gene: TRBJ1-2; V gene: TRBV9
CDR3 DNA: TGTGCCAGCAGTTTATTCCAGGGGATGAACACTGAAGCTTTCTTT; CDR3 protein: CASSLFQGMNTEAFF; D gene: NA; clone size: NA; J gene: TRBJ1-1; V gene: TRBV28
CDR3 DNA: TGTGCCTGGAGTGCTGGGGAAACCGACAATGAGCAGTTCTTC; CDR3 protein: CAWSAGETDNEQFF; D gene: NA; clone size: NA; J gene: TRBJ2-1; V gene: TRBV30
CDR3 DNA: TGCAGTGCTAGAGGCAGTTTTAGCTCCTACGAGCAGTACTTC; CDR3 protein: CSARGSFSSYEQYF; D gene: NA; clone size: once; J gene: TRBJ2-7; V gene: TRBV20-1
CDR3 DNA: TGTGCCAGCAGCACCTCCCGGGCGCCCGCTGTAGAGTACGAGCAGTACTTC; CDR3 protein: CASSTSRAPAVEYEQYF; D gene: NA; clone size: NA; J gene: TRBJ2-7; V gene: TRBV12-3/TRBV12-4
CDR3 DNA: TGCAGCGTTGAACTAGCGGGAGGATATGCGGATACGCAGTATTTT; CDR3 protein: CSVELAGGYADTQYF; D gene: TRBD2; clone size: once; J gene: TRBJ2-3; V gene: TRBV29-1
CDR3 DNA: TGTGCCACCAGCAGAGGAGGGGCAGATACGCAGTATTTT; CDR3 protein: CATSRGGADTQYF; D gene: NA; clone size: NA; J gene: TRBJ2-3; V gene: TRBV15
CDR3 DNA: TGTGCCAGCAGTGAAGGGCCTTATAGCAATCAGCCCCAGCATTTT; CDR3 protein: CASSEGPYSNQPQHF; D gene: NA; clone size: NA; J gene: TRBJ1-5; V gene: TRBV6-1
CDR3 DNA: TGTGCCAGCAGCCAAGGGGCAGTGAAGACCCAGTACTTC; CDR3 protein: CASSQGAVKTQYF; D gene: NA; clone size: NA; J gene: TRBJ2-5; V gene: TRBV14
CDR3 DNA: TGTGCCAGTAAAACGGGAGGGTCCTACAATGAGCAGTTCTTC; CDR3 protein: CASKTGGSYNEQFF; D gene: TRBD2; clone size: NA; J gene: TRBJ2-1; V gene: TRBV19
CDR3 DNA: TGCAGCGTTGAAGTAGCGGACAGGGGGTACTATGGCTACACCTTC; CDR3 protein: CSVEVADRGYYGYTF; D gene: TRBD1; clone size: NA; J gene: TRBJ1-2; V gene: TRBV29-1
CDR3 DNA: TGTGCCAGCGTCGTTCTTAACACCGGGGAGCTGTTTTTT; CDR3 protein: CASVVLNTGELFF; D gene: NA; clone size: NA; J gene: TRBJ2-2; V gene: TRBV7-9
CDR3 DNA: TGTGCCAGCAGCTTGGGGGACAGGTGGGACGAGCAGTACTTC; CDR3 protein: CASSLGDRWDEQYF; D gene: TRBD1; clone size: NA; J gene: TRBJ2-7; V gene: TRBV5-4
CDR3 DNA: TGTGCCAGCAGTTCGACAGGGACAGGGAATGAAAAACTGTTTTTT; CDR3 protein: CASSSTGTGNEKLFF; D gene: TRBD1; clone size: NA; J gene: TRBJ1-4; V gene: TRBV27
CDR3 DNA: TGCGCCAGCAGCTTGGATGCTCAAGGAGATCAGCCCCAGCATTTT; CDR3 protein: CASSLDAQGDQPQHF; D gene: NA; clone size: NA; J gene: TRBJ1-5; V gene: TRBV5-1
CDR3 DNA: TGTGCCAGCAGCTACAACGACAGGGCCTCCCCCCTATACGAGCAGTACTTC; CDR3 protein: CASSYNDRASPLYEQYF; D gene: TRBD1; clone size: NA; J gene: TRBJ2-7; V gene: TRBV7-9
CDR3 DNA: TGTGCCAGCTCACGGACCGGGACAGGAGACGAGCAGTACTTC; CDR3 protein: CASSRTGTGDEQYF; D gene: TRBD1; clone size: NA; J gene: TRBJ2-7; V gene: TRBV18
CDR3 DNA: TGTGCCAGCAGCTCAGCGGACAATGAGCAGTTCTTC; CDR3 protein: CASSSADNEQFF; D gene: NA; clone size: once; J gene: TRBJ2-1; V gene: TRBV11-3
CDR3 DNA: TGTGCCAGCACCCTAGCTGGGCAGGAAAACACTGAAGCTTTCTTT; CDR3 protein: CASTLAGQENTEAFF; D gene: NA; clone size: NA; J gene: TRBJ1-1; V gene: TRBV12-3/TRBV12-4
CDR3 DNA: TGCAGTGCTATCGCGGGCGACTACGAGCAGTACTTC; CDR3 protein: CSAIAGDYEQYF; D gene: NA; clone size: NA; J gene: TRBJ2-7; V gene: TRBV20-1
CDR3 DNA: TGTGCCAGCAGCTTAGACGGACTAGCGGGAGTTGCTGCCGGGGAGCTGTTTTTT; CDR3 protein: CASSLDGLAGVAAGELFF; D gene: TRBD2; clone size: NA; J gene: TRBJ2-2; V gene: TRBV5-4
CDR3 DNA: TGTGCCAGCGGGAGGGATTTCGATGAGCAGTTCTTC; CDR3 protein: CASGRDFDEQFF; D gene: TRBD2; clone size: NA; J gene: TRBJ2-1; V gene: TRBV4-2
CDR3 DNA: TGTGCCAGCAGCGCCCAGACTAGCGGTAATGAGCAGTTCTTC; CDR3 protein: CASSAQTSGNEQFF; D gene: TRBD2; clone size: once; J gene: TRBJ2-1; V gene: TRBV9
CDR3 DNA: TGTGCCAGCAGTCCAGGGACAGGGTGGGAGACCCAGTACTTC; CDR3 protein: CASSPGTGWETQYF; D gene: TRBD1; clone size: NA; J gene: TRBJ2-5; V gene: TRBV27
CDR3 DNA: TGTGCCAGCAGTGGCCGGATAGCGGGAGTCTACAATGAGCAGTTCTTC; CDR3 protein: CASSGRIAGVYNEQFF; D gene: TRBD2; clone size: NA; J gene: TRBJ2-1; V gene: TRBV2
CDR3 DNA: TGTGCCAGCAGCGTAGAATCGGCGGGCCCGAACTATGGCTACACCTTC; CDR3 protein: CASSVESAGPNYGYTF; D gene: NA; clone size: NA; J gene: TRBJ1-2; V gene: TRBV9
CDR3 DNA: TGCGCCAGCACTCAGATTTATCGGGAAGGGGAGACCCAGTACTTC; CDR3 protein: CASTQIYREGETQYF; D gene: NA; clone size: NA; J gene: TRBJ2-5; V gene: TRBV4-1
CDR3 DNA: TGCAGTGCTAGAGATCGGGGCAGGTCCTATGGCTACACCTTC; CDR3 protein: CSARDRGRSYGYTF; D gene: NA; clone size: NA; J gene: TRBJ1-2; V gene: TRBV20-1
CDR3 DNA: TGCGCCAGCAGCTCGCCGGGACAGGGAACCTACGAGCAGTACTTC; CDR3 protein: CASSSPGQGTYEQYF; D gene: TRBD1; clone size: once; J gene: TRBJ2-7; V gene: TRBV5-1
CDR3 DNA: TGTGCCAGCAGGCAGGGAGGTGGAAATCAGCCCCAGCATTTT; CDR3 protein: CASRQGGGNQPQHF; D gene: NA; clone size: NA; J gene: TRBJ1-5; V gene: TRBV12-3/TRBV12-4
CDR3 DNA: TGTGCCAGCAGCCCCCACCGGGACTGGGCTCATGAGCAGTTCTTC; CDR3 protein: CASSPHRDWAHEQFF; D gene: NA; clone size: NA; J gene: TRBJ2-1; V gene: TRBV13
CDR3 DNA: TGTGCCTGGAGTGTTGAGACCCACACTGAAGCTTTCTTT; CDR3 protein: CAWSVETHTEAFF; D gene: NA; clone size: NA; J gene: TRBJ1-1; V gene: TRBV30
CDR3 DNA: TGTGCCAGCAGCTTAACCTCCACCGGGGAGCTGTTTTTT; CDR3 protein: CASSLTSTGELFF; D gene: NA; clone size: NA; J gene: TRBJ2-2; V gene: TRBV11-2
CDR3 DNA: TGCAGTGCTAGAAGACGGACGCTCAATTTGGAAGAGACCCAGTACTTC; CDR3 protein: CSARRRTLNLEETQYF; D gene: NA; clone size: NA; J gene: TRBJ2-5; V gene: TRBV20-1
CDR3 DNA: TGTGCCACGAGCCCTACCCAAGACAGGGACCCCTACGAGCAGTACTTC; CDR3 protein: CATSPTQDRDPYEQYF; D gene: TRBD1; clone size: NA; J gene: TRBJ2-7; V gene: TRBV15
CDR3 DNA: TGTGCCAGCGAAACAGGGGGCGGGCCCTACGAGCAGTACTTC; CDR3 protein: CASETGGGPYEQYF; D gene: TRBD1; clone size: NA; J gene: TRBJ2-7; V gene: TRBV28
CDR3 DNA: TGTGCCTGGAGTCGTGACAGGGGGCGAAAGGAGCAGTTCTTC; CDR3 protein: CAWSRDRGRKEQFF; D gene: TRBD1; clone size: NA; J gene: TRBJ2-1; V gene: TRBV30
CDR3 DNA: TGCAGTGCTAGAGTTATAGGACAGGGTAATCTAGCCAAAAACATTCAGTACTTC; CDR3 protein: CSARVIGQGNLAKNIQYF; D gene: TRBD1; clone size: NA; J gene: TRBJ2-4; V gene: TRBV20-1
CDR3 DNA: TGTGCCAGCAGCGTCGGACTAGCGGGAGAGACCCAGTACTTC; CDR3 protein: CASSVGLAGETQYF; D gene: TRBD2; clone size: NA; J gene: TRBJ2-5; V gene: TRBV9